What follows are 30 T cell receptor beta chains derived from one specimen sequenced in a study of CD8 T cells in ankylosing spondylitis (dated by TCRdb to 2017 to 2019). Their cognate antigens are unknown. The study at large found these results: Blood from ankylosing spondylitis patients appeared to be characterized by a TCR beta motif composed of under ten highly homologous amino acid variants.

Receptors were amplified or captured by 5' RACE. Sequencing used an Illumina HiSeq 2500. TCRdb applied fastp at Q25 and MiXCR to the public reads, then kept only in-frame beta chains. For every CDR3 protein sequence, its rows merge into one entry that carries the most common genes and DNA. Within this sample are around 94,000 distinct CDR3 sequences, with approximately 8.9% of them counted one time only. Jointly, the top ten make up under 35% of the sample. What was sequenced was blood, either unsorted or a sorted T cell fraction (not recorded which). The receptors shown here come from a male donor with ankylosing spondylitis.

This clonotype has more than one count but fewer than ten. V gene TRBV24-1 combines with J gene TRBJ2-1; the match to TRBD1 covers 9 bases. V lost 5 bases, J lost 1 base, and 5 bases stayed unmatched. The CDR3 spans 16 residues. Per the germline V gene, CDR1 is KGHDR and CDR2 is SFDVKD. The CDR3 DNA follows: TGTGCCACCAGTGCCTGGGACAGGGCTTCCTACAATGAGCAGTTCTTC. Encoded protein: CATSAWDRASYNEQFF.

This clonotype was counted many times. The chain combines TRBV12-3 or TRBV12-4 with TRBJ1-2; D perhaps matches TRBD1 (6 bases). The CDR3 has 16 amino acids. V was trimmed by 2 bases and J by 9 bases, leaving 22 bases between them. In nucleotides, the CDR3 is TGTGCCAGCAGTTTAATTCTACAGGGCTCGCGTAGTAGCTACACCTTC. It encodes CASSLILQGSRSSYTF.

This clonotype was seen a handful of times. The chain carries TRBV6-5 and TRBJ2-1; D possibly corresponds to TRBD2 (5 bases). The germline V and J ends were trimmed by 0 bases and 2 bases, with 14 bases remaining between them. The V gene's germline CDR1 is MNHEY and CDR2 SVGAGI. The CDR3 runs 17 residues. The CDR3 DNA sequence: TGTGCCAGCAGTTACTCGCTGGCGGGCTGGGCCTACAATGAGCAGTTCTTC. This codes for CASSYSLAGWAYNEQFF.

This clonotype was found many times. This rearrangement joins TRBV7-9 to TRBJ2-5; no definite D call. The germline V gene encodes CDR1 SEHNR and CDR2 FQNEAQ (reference sequence). Trimming took off 6 bases at V and 3 bases at J, with 11 bases between the two ends. This CDR3 has 13 amino acids. The CDR3 here is CASRITQEETQYF. Here the CDR3 DNA reads TGTGCCAGCAGGATAACTCAGGAAGAGACCCAGTACTTC.

The table lists this clonotype with a few counts. The chain couples TRBV13 to TRBJ2-7; unclear D gene. Germline CDR1 reads PRHDT; CDR2 reads FYEKMQ (reference sequence). Trimming removed 5 bases from V and 3 bases from J, with 14 bases in between. The length of the CDR3 is 14 residues. CDR3 in amino acids: CASSMTGKNYEQYF. The DNA of the CDR3 is TGTGCCAGCAGCATGACTGGAAAGAACTACGAGCAGTACTTC.

This clonotype was picked up many times. This rearrangement joins TRBV27 to TRBJ2-3, with D tentatively TRBD1 (5 bases). The CDR3 loop spans 15 amino acids. Trimming shortened V by 1 base and J by 3 bases, and 11 bases separated the two germline ends. Germline V gene lookup returns CDR1 MNHEY and CDR2 SMNVEV (reference sequence). The CDR3 spells CASSLYPGLTDTQYF. The DNA of the CDR3 is TGTGCCAGCAGTTTATATCCAGGGCTAACAGATACGCAGTATTTT.

This clonotype was seen a handful of times. The rearrangement links TRBV20-1 to TRBJ1-3, with D unresolved. From germline, CDR1 is DFQATT and CDR2 SNEGSKA (reference sequence). Trimming stripped 2 bases from V and 2 bases from J, with 16 bases between. This CDR3 has 16 residues. The CDR3 DNA is TGCAGTGCTAGACCCCACAGCGAATTCGCTGGAAACACCATATATTTT. It is translated as CSARPHSEFAGNTIYF.

This clonotype was detected a few times. The chain has TRBV5-6 and TRBJ2-7; perhaps TRBD2 as D (5 bases). V dropped 4 bases and J dropped 3 bases, with 14 bases sitting between them. The CDR3 has 14 residues. Germline CDR1 and CDR2: SGHDT and YYEEEE. This CDR3 is CASSIGITFYEQYV. The CDR3 nucleotides are TGTGCCAGCAGCATCGGGATTACTTTCTACGAGCAGTACGTC.

This clonotype was counted many times. The chain uses TRBV27 and TRBJ2-6; tentatively, D is TRBD1 or TRBD2 (5 bases each). This CDR3 contains 16 residues. CDR1 is MNHEY, CDR2 SMNVEV, per germline (reference sequence). Trimming took 5 bases from V and 0 from J, leaving 11 bases between them. Written as DNA, the CDR3 is TGTGCCAGCAGTCCCTTGGGGGTCTCTGGGGCCAACGTCCTGACTTTC. Residues: CASSPLGVSGANVLTF.

This clonotype was seen many times. This rearrangement joins TRBV24-1 to TRBJ1-2, with D perhaps TRBD1 (6 bases). CDR1 KGHDR and CDR2 SFDVKD come from the germline V gene. Trimming removed 3 bases at V and 5 bases at J, with 15 bases between. CDR3 size: 15 residues. Here the CDR3 reads CATSDPDARGYGYTF. CDR3 in DNA: TGTGCCACCAGTGATCCAGACGCGAGGGGGTATGGCTACACCTTC.

This clonotype was detected many times. The chain employs TRBV2 and TRBJ2-3; TRBD2 agrees at 14 bases. Per germline, CDR1 SNHLY and CDR2 FYNNEI. With V trimmed by 4 bases and J by 4 bases, 7 bases remained unmatched. There are 17 residues in the CDR3. The CDR3 bases are TGTGCCAGCAGTGGGGGACTAGCGGGAGCGCTCGCAGATACGCAGTATTTT. Translation: CASSGGLAGALADTQYF.

This clonotype was seen a handful of times. This chain joins TRBV19 and TRBJ2-1; no clear D. Per the germline V gene, CDR1 is LNHDA and CDR2 is SQIVND (reference sequence). CDR3 length: 14 residues. The V and J ends lost 3 bases and 5 bases respectively, with 11 bases between them. CDR3 in DNA: TGTGCCAGTAGTATTCTGGGATATGACAATGAGCAGTTCTTC. This codes for CASSILGYDNEQFF.

This clonotype was detected only a few times. This sequence joins TRBV27 and TRBJ2-1, with a possible D match to TRBD2 (5 bases). The V end lost 11 bases, the J end lost 0 bases, and 11 bases lay between the germline ends. CDR3 length: 13 residues. Germline V lookup: CDR1 MNHEY, CDR2 SMNVEV (reference sequence). The CDR3 sequence: CASGWSSYNEQFF. The CDR3, as DNA: TGTGCCTCGGGGTGGAGCTCCTACAATGAGCAGTTCTTC.

The J gene is TRBJ2-1, the V gene TRBV3-1; 9 bases are shared with TRBD2. Unmatched junction bases numbered 11, after V lost 1 base and J lost 4 bases. The CDR3 sequence is 18 residues long. The germline gives CDR1 LGHDT, CDR2 YNNKEL (reference sequence). The CDR3 sequence is CASSQVGVAGAGYNEQFF. DNA for the CDR3: TGTGCCAGCAGCCAAGTCGGGGTAGCGGGAGCGGGGTACAATGAGCAGTTCTTC.

This clonotype was seen more than once but under ten times. The chain combines TRBV7-8 with TRBJ2-1, with D possibly called TRBD1 or TRBD2 (5 bases each). This CDR3 has 12 amino acids. V lost 4 bases to trimming and J lost 7 bases, with 8 bases between them. Germline CDR1 and CDR2: SGHVS and FQNEAQ. The CDR3 nucleotides read TGTGCCAGCAGCTCGGGACGGAATGAGCAGTTCTTC. This translates into CASSSGRNEQFF.

The V gene is TRBV2, the J gene TRBJ2-3; 7 positions agree with TRBD2. V dropped 4 bases and J dropped 5; count of bases not matched to a gene: 0. The CDR3 is 12 amino acids. The germline gives CDR1 SNHLY, CDR2 FYNNEI. CDR3 nucleotide sequence: TGTGCCAGCAGTGGCGGGGGAGATACGCAGTATTTT. It is translated as CASSGGGDTQYF.

This clonotype has a count of ten or more. The chain combines TRBV5-5 with TRBJ1-2; D remains ambiguous. Trimming removed 0 bases at V and 1 base at J, with 10 bases between. Germline CDR1 reads SGHKS; CDR2 reads YYEKEE (reference sequence). This CDR3 spans 15 amino acids. Here the CDR3 reads CASSLADALNYGYTF. In DNA, the CDR3 is TGTGCCAGCAGCTTGGCCGACGCCCTTAACTATGGCTACACCTTC.

This clonotype was seen ten or more times. The chain joins TRBV7-9 to TRBJ1-1, with D unresolved. Germline CDR1 reads SEHNR; CDR2 reads FQNEAQ (reference sequence). This CDR3 has 13 amino acids. The V end was cut by 1 base, the J end by 6 bases, with 9 bases between. The DNA for the CDR3 is TGTGCCAGCAGCTTAGTGGGGAAGCCTGAAGCTTTCTTT. Its translation is CASSLVGKPEAFF.

This clonotype was found many times. V usage is TRBV5-1 and J usage is TRBJ2-7; 11 bases are shared with TRBD2. The germline V gene encodes CDR1 SGHRS and CDR2 YFSETQ. V shed 5 bases, J shed 2 bases, and the junction held 6 bases outside the gene matches. The CDR3 covers 15 residues. The CDR3 region is CASRQTSGATYEQYF. In DNA, the CDR3 is TGCGCCAGCAGGCAGACTAGCGGGGCAACCTACGAGCAGTACTTC.

This clonotype has a handful of counts. The V and J genes are TRBV12-3 or TRBV12-4 and TRBJ1-3, with D perhaps matching TRBD1 (5 bases). The length of the CDR3 is 15 residues. The V end lost 1 base, the J end lost 3 bases, and 10 bases lay between the germline ends. The CDR3 reads CASSLGWGDGNTIYF. In nucleotides, the CDR3 is TGTGCCAGCAGTTTAGGGTGGGGCGATGGAAACACCATATATTTT.

V and J are TRBV12-3 or TRBV12-4 and TRBJ2-2; D is possibly TRBD2 (6 bases). This CDR3 is built from 15 residues. V was cut by 8 bases and J by 0 bases, with 13 bases left in between. The CDR3 DNA follows: TGTGCCAGCGGTCGGGGGACGGCGAACACCGGGGAGCTGTTTTTT. Translating it yields CASGRGTANTGELFF.

At least ten counts were recorded for this clonotype. J is TRBJ1-6 and V is TRBV9; 11 positions agree with TRBD1. Looked up from germline, CDR1 is SGDLS and CDR2 is YYNGEE. J lost 7 bases, V lost 2 bases, and 2 bases had no gene match. The CDR3 spans 15 residues. CDR3 DNA sequence: TGTGCCAGCAGCGTCGGGGACAGGGGGAATTCACCCCTCCACTTT. Protein sequence: CASSVGDRGNSPLHF.

This chain uses TRBV19 with TRBJ2-7, with 8 nucleotides matching TRBD1. CDR3 length: 13 residues. Germline assignment: CDR1 LNHDA and CDR2 SQIVND (reference sequence). V trimming: 9 bases; J trimming: 2 bases; junction bases outside the gene matches: 6. CDR3 sequence: CARTGEGAYEQYF. CDR3 sequence (DNA): TGTGCCAGGACAGGGGAAGGAGCCTACGAGCAGTACTTC.

This clonotype appeared a few times. This chain uses TRBV12-3 or TRBV12-4 with TRBJ2-3, with D maybe TRBD2 (6 bases). This CDR3 has 16 amino acids. V lost 3 bases and J lost 2, with 15 bases in between. The CDR3 DNA is TGTGCCAGCAGTTTTGCTAGCGCCGACCCCACAGATACGCAGTATTTT. Translated, it gives CASSFASADPTDTQYF.

Ten or more counts support this clonotype. This rearrangement joins TRBV12-5 to TRBJ2-7; D gene uncertain. The CDR3 runs to 13 residues. The germline gives CDR1 LGHNT, CDR2 FRNRAP. With 6 bases removed from V and 0 bases from J, the gap between germline ends came to 9 bases. The CDR3 sequence: CASGPPGSYEQYV. The DNA for the CDR3 is TGTGCTAGTGGCCCGCCGGGCTCCTACGAGCAGTACGTC.

This clonotype was observed a handful of times. This chain links TRBV24-1 with TRBJ2-1; D gene uncertain. Germline assignment: CDR1 KGHDR and CDR2 SFDVKD. The ends were cut back, 4 bases at V and 11 bases at J, with 17 bases in the middle. The CDR3 sequence is 14 residues long. This CDR3 is CATSDPLAYTQQFF. CDR3 sequence (DNA): TGTGCCACCAGTGACCCCCTCGCCTACACTCAGCAGTTCTTC.

In its sample, this clonotype was seen many times. This chain links TRBV11-2 with TRBJ2-3, with D unresolved. V gave up 4 bases and J gave up 0 bases, with 8 bases separating them. Germline lookup yields CDR1 SGHAT and CDR2 FQNNGV. The CDR3 is made up of 14 amino acids. DNA for the CDR3: TGTGCCAGCAGCTCAACCTCTAGCACAGATACGCAGTATTTT. Translation gives CASSSTSSTDTQYF.

The rearrangement links TRBV5-8 to TRBJ2-3; D remains ambiguous. Trimming left V 4 bases short and J 0 bases short, with 15 bases between. Germline-derived CDR1 and CDR2 are SGHTS and YDEGEE. The CDR3 spans 16 residues. The CDR3: CASSVAVFLSTDTQYF. The CDR3, as DNA: TGTGCCAGCAGCGTTGCAGTCTTCCTCAGCACAGATACGCAGTATTTT.

This clonotype was detected a few times. The chain uses TRBV12-3 or TRBV12-4 and TRBJ2-1, with 9 bases matching TRBD2. V shed 4 bases, J shed 3 bases, and the junction held 7 bases outside the gene matches. CDR3 length: 16 amino acids. CDR3 DNA sequence: TGTGCCAGCAGTTCTACTAAGCGGGAGGTCTACAATGAGCAGTTCTTC. Translating gives CASSSTKREVYNEQFF.

This clonotype showed up many times. V gene TRBV3-1 combines with J gene TRBJ2-1; possibly TRBD2 for D (5 bases). Trimming stripped 0 bases from V and 10 bases from J, with 13 bases between. The germline CDR1 and CDR2 sequences are LGHDT and YNNKEL (reference sequence). The CDR3 has 14 amino acids. Written as DNA, the CDR3 is TGTGCCAGCAGCCAAGATTACTCGGGCGGGGAGCAGTTCTTC. It yields the protein CASSQDYSGGEQFF.